This TCR beta chain was identified in a study of T cells in severe cutaneous drug reactions. Study findings and constraints: All seven CBZ-SJS/TEN blister samples shared a public TCRbeta CDR3 at mean roughly 13%. TRBV12-4 use rose strongly in carbamazepine-induced Stevens-Johnson syndrome or toxic epidermal necrolysis, averaging roughly 32% in blister cells and 4.5% to 6.5% in PBMC.

The patients sequenced had a carbamazepine-induced Stevens-Johnson syndrome or toxic epidermal necrolysis reaction. Libraries were made by iRepertoire multiplex PCR with TCR subtype-specific primers for bulk and single-cell sequencing. TCRdb reprocessed the multiplex PCR reads and keeps a single row for each CDR3 protein, giving no DNA. Recorded for this sample: over 20,000 distinct CDR3 sequences. The CDR3 runs 15 residues. The germline CDR1 and CDR2 sequences are SEHNR and FQNEAQ (reference sequence). Comments on this clonotype: The antigen is undetermined.

This TCR was sampled from a human donor with toxic epidermal necrolysis, a severe cutaneous drug reaction. Source material: PBMCs. The V call is TRBV7-9, the J call TRBJ2-7; lacking DNA, the TRBD1 call made by TCRdb goes unchecked. This chain's CDR3 is CASSLEGGVRYEQYF.